The T cell receptor (beta chain) described here comes from a study of CD8 T cells in ankylosing spondylitis. In TCRdb, the 5' RACE reads were re-called with MiXCR into one record per CDR3 protein. The sample has about 250,000 distinct CDR3 sequences, 20% to 30% seen once; the top ten hold roughly 0.6%. This clonotype was seen many times. The CDR3 sequence is 19 residues long. The ends were cut back, 5 bases at V and 1 base at J, with 26 bases in the middle. Germline V gene sequence: CDR1 MNHNS, CDR2 SASEGT. This clonotype originated in a male donor with ankylosing spondylitis or in good health (not recorded which). The V gene is TRBV6-1, the J gene TRBJ1-1; D is ambiguous. Sequenced material: blood, either unsorted or a sorted T cell fraction (not recorded which). The CDR3 loop reads CASSQVMSLSDWRNTEAFF. The CDR3 region has the DNA TGTGCCAGCAGTCAAGTAATGTCCCTATCAGACTGGAGGAACACTGAAGCTTTCTTT.